This entry lists 30 T cell receptor beta chains sequenced from one sample in a study of beta chain features in type 1 diabetes. These TCRs are of unknown antigen specificity. Study-wide results and limits: For Type 1 diabetes patients, all four CD4+ subsets carried TCRB CDR3s that were moderately but significantly shorter.

Expressed TCRB transcripts were sequenced, since all the RNA that had been isolated was reverse transcribed. Sequencing used immunoSEQ multiplex PCR; TCRdb keeps in-frame clones, though not all of them. The sample yields roughly 150,000 clones, roughly 9% seen once. The sequenced sample consisted of central memory CD4+ T cells from blood. The receptors here all came from a woman in her 30s with type 1 diabetes.

V is TRBV27 and J is TRBJ2-5, with 10 nucleotides matching TRBD2. Unmatched junction bases numbered 1, after V lost 1 base and J lost 5 bases. CDR3 length: 14 amino acids. From germline, CDR1 is MNHEY and CDR2 SMNVEV (reference sequence). CDR3 in DNA: TGTGCCAGCAGTTTATATAGCGGGAGGGAGACCCAGTACTTC. It encodes CASSLYSGRETQYF.

This clone was counted only a few times. This chain joins TRBV5-1 and TRBJ2-3, with D perhaps TRBD2 (5 bases). This CDR3 region has 13 residues. CDR1 SGHRS and CDR2 YFSETQ come from the germline V gene. Trimming took 2 bases from V and 1 from J, leaving 5 bases between them. The CDR3 loop reads CASSFGGTDTQYF. DNA for the CDR3: TGCGCCAGCAGCTTCGGGGGCACAGATACGCAGTATTTT.

V usage is TRBV7-2 and J usage is TRBJ2-5; D is unresolved. Germline loops: CDR1 SGHTA, CDR2 FQGNSA. The CDR3 consists of 13 residues. Trimming took off 0 bases at V and 2 bases at J, with 4 bases between the two ends. CDR3 nucleotide sequence: TGTGCCAGCAGCTTAGCTGCGCAAGAGACCCAGTACTTC. Its protein is CASSLAAQETQYF.

Only a few counts were recorded for this clone. The chain joins TRBV19 to TRBJ1-1; the D is unclear. Germline CDR1 reads LNHDA; CDR2 reads SQIVND (reference sequence). The CDR3 has 12 amino acids. V shed 6 bases and J shed 8 bases, with 13 bases lying between them. DNA for the CDR3: TGTGCCAGTAGGCCCTCGGCCGGGGAAGCTTTCTTT. As protein: CASRPSAGEAFF.

This clone was detected only a few times. The rearrangement links TRBV12-5 to TRBJ1-1; D gene uncertain. The CDR3 length is 15 residues. Germline CDR1 reads LGHNT; CDR2 reads FRNRAP. Trimming left V 0 bases short and J 5 bases short, with 13 bases between. This CDR3 reads CASGLVLAGWTEAFF. The CDR3 bases are TGTGCTAGTGGTTTGGTACTGGCGGGGTGGACTGAAGCTTTCTTT.

DNA of the CDR3: TGTGCCAGCAGCATTAACAGCTATGGCTACACCTTC. This codes for CASSINSYGYTF. The V gene is TRBV5-8, the J gene TRBJ1-2; D remains ambiguous. This CDR3 contains 12 residues. The V and J ends lost 4 bases and 4 bases respectively, with 8 bases between them. The V gene's germline CDR1 is SGHTS and CDR2 YDEGEE.

The chain joins TRBV5-4 to TRBJ2-3; D remains ambiguous. The CDR3 totals 12 residues. Trimming cost V 4 bases and J 0 bases, with 3 bases left between them. The germline V gene has CDR1 SGHNT and CDR2 YYREEE (reference sequence). The CDR3 spells CASSASTDTQYF. The CDR3 nucleotides are TGTGCCAGCAGCGCGAGCACAGATACGCAGTATTTT.

In its sample, this clone was seen a few times. The DNA for the CDR3 is TGTGCCAGCACCCGAGGGACTAGCGGGAGTCCCCGGGGGGATACGCAGTATTTT. Its protein is CASTRGTSGSPRGDTQYF. The gene calls are TRBV7-3 and TRBJ2-3; 14 bases are shared with TRBD2. Germline assignment: CDR1 SGHTA and CDR2 FQGTGA. After removal of 7 bases from V and 6 bases from J, the junction contained 15 bases not matched to a gene. This CDR3 region has 18 residues.

This clone has only a few counts. The rearrangement uses TRBV25-1 and TRBJ1-2; 8 positions match TRBD1. V lost 3 bases and J lost 5; bases outside the gene matches: 8. The CDR3 runs 15 residues. The V gene's germline CDR1 is MGHDK and CDR2 SYGVNS. The CDR3 nucleotides are TGTGCCAGCAGTGACCCAGGGGGCCGGACGTATGGCTACACCTTC. Its protein is CASSDPGGRTYGYTF.

This clone has a handful of counts. The V gene is TRBV18, the J gene TRBJ2-1; D may be TRBD1 (5 bases). The CDR3 sequence is 15 residues long. Trimming took off 1 base at V and 3 bases at J, with 10 bases between the two ends. Germline V gene lookup returns CDR1 KGHSH and CDR2 LQKENI. As DNA, the CDR3 is TGTGCCAGCTCACCACACCCCAGGGACTACAATGAGCAGTTCTTC. Translation gives CASSPHPRDYNEQFF.

The gene calls are TRBV5-1 and TRBJ2-6; 8 bases agree with TRBD2. CDR3 length equals 15 residues. V trimming: 7 bases; J trimming: 4 bases; junction bases outside the gene matches: 7. Germline values: CDR1 SGHRS, CDR2 YFSETQ. The CDR3 DNA sequence: TGCGCCAGCCATTCAGCGGGAGCCGGGGCCAACGTCCTGACTTTC. It codes for CASHSAGAGANVLTF.

This clone was observed a few times. The V and J genes are TRBV7-2 and TRBJ2-7; TRBD2 aligns across 12 bases. This CDR3 is built from 15 residues. Trimming at V came to 2 bases and at J to 6 bases, leaving 5 bases not matched to a gene. Germline values: CDR1 SGHTA, CDR2 FQGNSA. Here the CDR3 DNA reads TGTGCCAGCAGCTTACGGTGGACTAGCGGGGCCGAGCAGTACTTC. Protein: CASSLRWTSGAEQYF.

This rearrangement joins TRBV5-4 to TRBJ2-5; possibly TRBD1 for D (6 bases). In germline, CDR1 is SGHNT, CDR2 YYREEE (reference sequence). Between the trimmed V and J ends, which lost 5 bases and 3 bases, there was a span of 11 bases. This CDR3 region has 13 residues. CDR3 in amino acids: CASSYNREETQYF. CDR3 sequence (DNA): TGTGCCAGCAGTTACAACAGGGAAGAGACCCAGTACTTC. Drawing the rest from reference TRBV5-4 and TRBJ2-5, the complete variable domain is ETGVTQSPTHLIKTRGQQVTLRCSSQSGHNTVSWYQQALGQGPQFIFQYYREEENGRGNFPPRFSGLQFPNYSSELNVNALELDDSALYLCASSYNREETQYFGPGTRLLVL.

This clone was seen a handful of times. This rearrangement joins TRBV7-2 to TRBJ2-7; a possible D gene is TRBD1 (6 bases). V lost 5 bases, J lost 3 bases, and 20 bases lay in between. Germline lookup yields CDR1 SGHTA and CDR2 FQGNSA. This CDR3 has 16 amino acids. CDR3 loop: CASSDGVWTDLYEQYF. The CDR3 nucleotides read TGTGCCAGCAGCGACGGGGTATGGACAGACCTCTACGAGCAGTACTTC.

This clone was counted between two and nine times. V usage is TRBV7-9 and J usage is TRBJ1-1, with D unclear. This CDR3 has 14 amino acids. The germline CDR1 and CDR2 sequences are SEHNR and FQNEAQ (reference sequence). Trimming took off 3 bases at V and 2 bases at J, with 10 bases between the two ends. The CDR3 protein is CASSFGAINTEAFF. In DNA, the CDR3 is TGTGCCAGCAGCTTCGGTGCAATAAACACTGAAGCTTTCTTT.

The table lists this clone with a few counts. The gene calls are TRBV28 and TRBJ2-7; D not certain. CDR1 and CDR2 (germline): MDHEN, SYDVKM. V lost 4 bases, J lost 5 bases, and 15 bases lay in between. The CDR3 extends over 14 amino acids. The CDR3 DNA sequence: TGTGCCAGCAGTTGGATGAAGTTTCGGGACGAGCAGTACTTC. Its protein product is CASSWMKFRDEQYF.

A few counts support this clone. Other DNA sequences within the sample encode an identical CDR3. The chain uses TRBV7-9 and TRBJ1-1, with D perhaps matching TRBD1 (5 bases). This CDR3 is 13 amino acids long. Germline V gene sequence: CDR1 SEHNR, CDR2 FQNEAQ (reference sequence). With 3 bases removed from V and 7 bases from J, the gap between germline ends came to 12 bases. The CDR3 here is CASSLGGPDEAFF. The DNA of the CDR3 is TGTGCCAGCAGCTTGGGGGGACCGGATGAAGCTTTCTTT.

This clone turned up a few times. The V and J genes are TRBV7-8 and TRBJ2-1, with D maybe TRBD2 (7 bases). CDR3 length: 15 residues. CDR1 SGHVS and CDR2 FQNEAQ come from the germline V gene. Trimming took 1 base from V and 2 from J, leaving 9 bases between them. The CDR3 DNA reads TGTGCCAGCAGCTTAGGGGGGGGCACCTACAATGAGCAGTTCTTC. The encoded protein is CASSLGGGTYNEQFF.

This clone was counted between two and nine times. This rearrangement joins TRBV27 to TRBJ2-1; D perhaps matches TRBD2 (6 bases). The length of the CDR3 is 16 residues. Trimming shortened V by 5 bases and J by 0 bases, and 14 bases separated the two germline ends. Germline CDR1 MNHEY, CDR2 SMNVEV (reference sequence). CDR3 DNA: TGTGCCAGCAGTCGTCTAGCGTTTAGCTCCTACAATGAGCAGTTCTTC. Protein sequence: CASSRLAFSSYNEQFF.

The chain carries TRBV5-1 and TRBJ2-5, with D possibly matching TRBD1 (5 bases). This CDR3 comprises 14 residues. Trimming cost V 1 base and J 0 bases, with 7 bases left between them. Germline-derived CDR1 and CDR2 are SGHRS and YFSETQ. This chain's CDR3 is CASSLMTDQETQYF. In nucleotides, the CDR3 is TGCGCCAGCAGCTTGATGACAGACCAAGAGACCCAGTACTTC.

This clone was observed a handful of times. The chain joins TRBV7-2 to TRBJ2-5; no reliable D call. This CDR3 is 12 amino acids long. V lost 2 bases and J lost 5, with 6 bases in between. Germline V gene data show CDR1 as SGHTA and CDR2 as FQGNSA. Written as DNA, the CDR3 is TGTGCCAGCAGCTTAACAGTGGAGACCCAGTACTTC. This sequence encodes CASSLTVETQYF.

The chain employs TRBV27 and TRBJ1-2; D perhaps matches TRBD1 (5 bases). The CDR3 has 12 residues. From germline, CDR1 is MNHEY and CDR2 SMNVEV (reference sequence). Trimming removed 5 bases from V and 8 bases from J, with 12 bases in between. CDR3 bases: TGTGCCAGCAGTCAGGGCCGGGAGGGCTACACCTTC. It codes for CASSQGREGYTF.

This clone was recorded a few times. V gene TRBV19 combines with J gene TRBJ2-5, with unresolved D. Germline V CDR1 and CDR2: LNHDA, SQIVND (reference sequence). This CDR3 has 12 residues. Trimming pared 3 bases from V and 2 bases from J, leaving 4 bases between. This CDR3 is CASSMEQETQYF. In nucleotides, the CDR3 is TGTGCCAGTAGTATGGAGCAAGAGACCCAGTACTTC.

There are a few counts of this clone. The chain links TRBV30 to TRBJ1-2; possibly TRBD1 for D (6 bases). This CDR3 region has 12 residues. The V end was cut by 2 bases, the J end by 3 bases, with 7 bases between. Germline CDR1 reads GTSNPN; CDR2 reads SVGIG (reference sequence). CDR3 sequence (DNA): TGTGCCTGGAGTCCAGGGGACTATGGCTACACCTTC. It specifies CAWSPGDYGYTF. Based on the CDR3 plus reference TRBV30 and TRBJ1-2, the full variable domain is SQTIHQWPATLVQPVGSPLSLECTVEGTSNPNLYWYRQAAGRGLQLLFYSVGIGQISSEVPQNLSASRPQDRQFILSSKKLLLSDSGFYLCAWSPGDYGYTFGSGTRLTVV.

V gene TRBV15 combines with J gene TRBJ2-3, with 7 bases fitting TRBD2. The V and J ends lost 3 bases and 4 bases, in that order; junction bases with no gene match: 4. This CDR3 is built from 14 residues. CDR1 LNHNV and CDR2 YYDKDF come from the germline V gene (reference sequence). CDR3 sequence reads: CATSSGGSADTQYF. DNA for the CDR3: TGTGCCACCAGCAGCGGCGGGAGCGCAGATACGCAGTATTTT.

The DNA of the CDR3 is TGTGCCAGCTACGCCGGGACAGCCTATGGCTACACCTTC. As protein: CASYAGTAYGYTF. V and J are TRBV28 and TRBJ1-2, with 7 bases aligning to TRBD1. The V gene end was trimmed by 8 bases and the J gene end by 4 bases; junction bases not matched to a gene: 7. The CDR3 spans 13 residues. CDR1 is MDHEN, CDR2 SYDVKM, per germline.

The genes are TRBV28 and TRBJ1-1; 11 positions agree with TRBD1. This CDR3 has 15 residues. V lost 6 bases and J lost 4; bases outside the gene matches: 7. The germline V gene encodes CDR1 MDHEN and CDR2 SYDVKM. The chain's CDR3 is CASSTPGQGGTEAFF. CDR3 in DNA: TGTGCCAGCAGCACACCGGGACAGGGGGGCACTGAAGCTTTCTTT.

This clone was observed a handful of times. V is TRBV4-2 and J is TRBJ1-5, with a weak D call TRBD1 (5 bases). CDR1 is LGHNA and CDR2 is YNFKEQ in the germline V gene. CDR3 length equals 15 residues. Trimming left V 0 bases short and J 5 bases short, with 11 bases between. The CDR3 region has the DNA TGTGCCAGCAGCCAAGATGTGACGGGGGATCAGCCCCAGCATTTT. It encodes CASSQDVTGDQPQHF.

This clone was seen more than once but under ten times. The chain is built from TRBV6-5 and TRBJ2-5, with D possibly being TRBD2 (5 bases). Germline CDR1 reads MNHEY; CDR2 reads SVGAGI. Trimming took 4 bases from V and 4 from J, leaving 13 bases between them. This CDR3 has 14 residues. The CDR3 loop is CASSLVGVPETQYF. For the CDR3, the DNA is TGTGCCAGCAGTTTAGTCGGGGTCCCAGAGACCCAGTACTTC.

The table lists this clone with a few counts. The chain has TRBV6-1 and TRBJ2-5; D may be TRBD2 (6 bases). V lost 6 bases, J lost 2 bases, and 10 bases lay in between. Germline CDR1 is MNHNS and CDR2 is SASEGT. This CDR3 region has 13 residues. CDR3 in DNA: TGTGCCAGCAGGGGGACTCAACAAGAGACCCAGTACTTC. Its translation: CASRGTQQETQYF.